These 28 T cell receptor beta chains share one sample of origin, sequenced in a study of CD4 T cells in relation to SARS-CoV-2 and coronaviruses. CD4+ T cells from unexposed donors were obtained before the COVID-19 pandemic (2011-2018). The cells were cultured for around ten days before CD4+ T cells were isolated. TCRdb keeps only in-frame clones here, not all; method: immunoSEQ multiplex PCR. This sample has about 24,000 clones; about 75% occur once, and the top ten carry about an eighth. These receptors have no known antigen. The specimen was CD4+ T cells from PBMCs, cultured in vitro. The origin of the receptors is a human donor in good health.

This clone was seen a handful of times. The chain joins TRBV4-2 to TRBJ2-1, with TRBD2 matching over 8 bases. Germline V gene lookup returns CDR1 LGHNA and CDR2 YNFKEQ. Losses at the gene ends were 2 bases for V and 5 bases for J; bases not matched to a gene: 8. The CDR3 is 16 amino acids. The CDR3 DNA reads as TGTGCCAGCAGCCAAAGGGCCGGGAGGGTAGACAATGAGCAGTTCTTC. Its translation is CASSQRAGRVDNEQFF.

This clone was detected only a few times. The rearrangement uses TRBV29-1 and TRBJ1-2; TRBD1 is a possible D gene (6 bases). V was clipped by 8 bases and J by 3 bases, with 13 bases between them. This CDR3 contains 12 residues. Germline CDR1 is SQVTM and CDR2 is ANQGSEA. This CDR3 reads CSLSRGDYGYTF. CDR3 in DNA: TGCAGCTTATCCAGGGGAGACTATGGCTACACCTTC.

This sequence joins TRBV15 and TRBJ2-2; TRBD2 is a possible D gene (7 bases). The CDR3 runs 16 residues. From germline, CDR1 is LNHNV and CDR2 YYDKDF (reference sequence). The ends were cut back, 4 bases at V and 0 bases at J, with 12 bases in the middle. The CDR3 sequence: CATSKGGAANTGELFF. The DNA of the CDR3 is TGTGCCACCAGCAAAGGGGGGGCGGCGAACACCGGGGAGCTGTTTTTT.

This clone is a singleton in its sample. The rearrangement joins TRBV5-6 to TRBJ2-5; 8 nucleotides agree with TRBD1. This CDR3 has 15 residues. Unmatched junction bases numbered 11, after V lost 4 bases and J lost 6 bases. Germline CDR1 is SGHDT and CDR2 is YYEEEE. The CDR3 bases are TGTGCCAGCAGCCCCCTGGACAGGGAAGATAAGACCCAGTACTTC. Translated: CASSPLDREDKTQYF.

The chain combines TRBV10-3 with TRBJ1-4; D remains unclear. Between the trimmed V and J ends, which lost 2 bases and 0 bases, there was a span of 7 bases. CDR1 ENHRY and CDR2 SYGVKD come from the germline V gene. The length of the CDR3 is 15 residues. The CDR3 protein is CAISETATTNEKLFF. As DNA, the CDR3 is TGTGCCATCAGTGAGACGGCTACAACTAATGAAAAACTGTTTTTT.

The chain combines TRBV10-3 with TRBJ2-3, with 11 bases aligning to TRBD1. CDR1 is ENHRY, CDR2 SYGVKD, per germline. With 3 bases clipped from V and 5 bases from J, the junction kept 10 bases outside the gene matches. This CDR3 spans 17 amino acids. CDR3 bases: TGTGCCATCAGTGAACGAGGATGGGGACAGGGGGAAGATACGCAGTATTTT. It codes for CAISERGWGQGEDTQYF.

A few counts support this clone. This chain joins TRBV27 and TRBJ1-4; D call uncertain. V shed 8 bases and J shed 5 bases, with 18 bases lying between them. Germline CDR1 reads MNHEY; CDR2 reads SMNVEV (reference sequence). CDR3 length: 15 residues. CDR3 nucleotide sequence: TGTGCCAGCCACCTAAACCGCGGGCCGAATGAAAAACTGTTTTTT. It is translated as CASHLNRGPNEKLFF. The variable domain in full, completed from reference TRBV27 and TRBJ1-4, reads EAQVTQNPRYLITVTGKKLTVTCSQNMNHEYMSWYRQDPGLGLRQIYYSMNVEVTDKGDVPEGYKVSRKEKRNFPLILESPSPNQTSLYFCASHLNRGPNEKLFFGSGTQLSVL.

The chain employs TRBV9 and TRBJ2-3; 11 bases line up with TRBD1. The germline gives CDR1 SGDLS, CDR2 YYNGEE. The V gene end was trimmed by 3 bases and the J gene end by 6 bases; junction bases not matched to a gene: 6. There are 15 residues in the CDR3. CDR3 residues: CASSAGTGGLDTQYF. The CDR3 DNA reads TGTGCCAGCAGCGCAGGGACAGGGGGGTTGGATACGCAGTATTTT.

The rearrangement joins TRBV18 to TRBJ2-5; tentatively, D is TRBD2 (6 bases). CDR3 length: 13 amino acids. The germline V and J ends were trimmed by 3 bases and 5 bases, with 10 bases remaining between them. The germline V gene encodes CDR1 KGHSH and CDR2 LQKENI. CDR3 in DNA: TGTGCCAGCTCACCCGGACTATCTGAGACCCAGTACTTC. As protein: CASSPGLSETQYF. Filled out from reference TRBV18 and TRBJ2-5, the complete variable domain reads NAGVMQNPRHLVRRRGQEARLRCSPMKGHSHVYWYRQLPEEGLKFMVYLQKENIIDESGMPKERFSAEFPKEGPSILRIQQVVRGDSAAYFCASSPGLSETQYFGPGTRLLVL.

The chain uses TRBV6-6 and TRBJ2-7, with D perhaps matching TRBD1 (5 bases). V lost 2 bases and J lost 3, with 14 bases in between. In germline, CDR1 is MNHNY, CDR2 SVGAGI (reference sequence). The CDR3 has 15 amino acids. CDR3 nucleotide sequence: TGTGCCAGCAGTTACAGGGCAGGGTCTAGCTACGAGCAGTACTTC. It yields the protein CASSYRAGSSYEQYF.

This rearrangement joins TRBV11-3 to TRBJ2-5; maybe TRBD2 (5 bases). V lost 4 bases and J lost 2, with 11 bases in between. The CDR3 is 14 residues long. CDR1 is SGHNT and CDR2 is YENEEA in the germline V gene. The CDR3 is CASSSPGNQETQYF. In nucleotides, the CDR3 is TGTGCCAGCAGCTCTCCGGGGAATCAAGAGACCCAGTACTTC. The full variable domain, rest sourced from reference TRBV11-3 and TRBJ2-5, is EAGVVQSPRYKIIEKKQPVAFWCNPISGHNTLYWYLQNLGQGPELLIRYENEEAVDDSQLPKDRFSAERLKGVDSTLKIQPAELGDSAVYLCASSSPGNQETQYFGPGTRLLVL.

The rearrangement uses TRBV4-2 and TRBJ2-1, with 12 bases matching TRBD2. CDR3 length equals 15 residues. Germline V gene sequence: CDR1 LGHNA, CDR2 YNFKEQ. Trimming at V came to 3 bases and at J to 5 bases, leaving 2 bases not matched to a gene. The CDR3 reads CASSHRLAGDNEQFF. The DNA for the CDR3 is TGTGCCAGCAGCCACCGACTAGCGGGAGACAATGAGCAGTTCTTC.

The chain employs TRBV6-5 and TRBJ2-7, with TRBD1 matching 9 bases. Germline CDR1 MNHEY, CDR2 SVGAGI. The CDR3 spans 13 residues. The trim removed 7 bases at V and 7 bases at J, leaving 8 bases unmatched. CDR3 coding DNA: TGTGCCAGCACCCGACAGGGGGGGGCGGAGCAGTACTTC. This gives the protein CASTRQGGAEQYF.

This sequence joins TRBV4-1 and TRBJ1-2; tentative D call: TRBD1 (5 bases). Germline V gene lookup returns CDR1 MGHRA and CDR2 YSYEKL. V was pared by 4 bases and J by 0 bases, with 15 bases between. The CDR3 consists of 16 residues. CDR3 DNA: TGCGCCAGCAGCCCGATCAAGGGACTTCCTAACTATGGCTACACCTTC. This translates into CASSPIKGLPNYGYTF.

V gene TRBV6-5 combines with J gene TRBJ2-7, with 7 bases lining up with TRBD2. With V trimmed by 6 bases and J by 2 bases, 10 bases remained unmatched. Germline V CDR1 and CDR2: MNHEY, SVGAGI. The CDR3 sequence is 15 residues long. The CDR3 DNA sequence: TGTGCCAGCAGCCACACTAGCGCCGAACCCTACGAGCAGTACTTC. It is translated as CASSHTSAEPYEQYF.

The chain combines TRBV24-1 with TRBJ2-2; D is perhaps TRBD1 (5 bases). The CDR3 is 16 residues long. Germline V gene data show CDR1 as KGHDR and CDR2 as SFDVKD. Trimming left V 3 bases short and J 6 bases short, with 16 bases between. The CDR3 here is CATSDKVRVFPGELFF. The CDR3 DNA is TGTGCCACCAGTGATAAAGTCAGGGTTTTCCCCGGGGAGCTGTTTTTT.

The genes are TRBV10-2 and TRBJ1-1; a possible D gene is TRBD1 (6 bases). The CDR3 runs to 15 residues. V lost 8 bases to trimming and J lost 3 bases, with 19 bases between them. Germline V gene sequence: CDR1 WSHSY, CDR2 SAAADI. CDR3 DNA: TGCGCCAGCGGGGGGCAAATCCCCCTGTACACTGAAGCTTTCTTT. This sequence encodes CASGGQIPLYTEAFF.

The chain combines TRBV11-2 with TRBJ2-1, with 8 bases fitting TRBD2. The V and J ends lost 4 bases and 7 bases, in that order; junction bases with no gene match: 9. This CDR3 spans 15 amino acids. CDR1 is SGHAT, CDR2 FQNNGV, per germline. The CDR3 sequence is CASSSLPGLDNEQFF. In DNA form, the CDR3 reads TGTGCCAGCAGCTCTCTCCCGGGACTAGATAATGAGCAGTTCTTC.

This clone rates as large. The rearrangement uses TRBV6-2 or TRBV6-3 and TRBJ1-2; D is undetermined. V lost 4 bases and J lost 4, with 19 bases in between. This CDR3 has 16 residues. Germline V gives CDR1 MNHEY, CDR2 SVGEGT. CDR3 region: CASSSSGLTRSYGYTF. The CDR3 nucleotides read TGTGCCAGCAGTTCCTCGGGTCTCACTAGGTCCTATGGCTACACCTTC.

V gene TRBV4-2 combines with J gene TRBJ2-3, with D hard to call. From germline, CDR1 is LGHNA and CDR2 YNFKEQ. The germline V and J ends were trimmed by 2 bases and 6 bases, with 15 bases remaining between them. The CDR3 totals 15 residues. In nucleotides, the CDR3 is TGTGCCAGCAGCCAAAACCTAAAGATTGGGGATACGCAGTATTTT. This encodes CASSQNLKIGDTQYF.

This rearrangement joins TRBV11-2 to TRBJ2-7, with TRBD2 matching over 7 bases. Germline-derived CDR1 and CDR2 are SGHAT and FQNNGV. CDR3 length equals 15 residues. The junction had 9 bases not matched to a gene; V was cut back by 5 bases and J by 2 bases. DNA of the CDR3: TGTGCCAGCAGCCCTGGACTAGTCATGACCTACGAGCAGTACTTC. Residues: CASSPGLVMTYEQYF.

The V call is TRBV2, the J call TRBJ1-1; D is unclear. V dropped 2 bases and J dropped 6 bases, with 16 bases sitting between them. Germline V lookup: CDR1 SNHLY, CDR2 FYNNEI. There are 15 residues in the CDR3. The CDR3 DNA reads TGTGCCAGCAGTGAAATCGGGTTCGGGGTACCTGAAGCTTTCTTT. This translates into CASSEIGFGVPEAFF. The full variable domain, with the rest looked up from reference TRBV2 and TRBJ1-1, is EPEVTQTPSHQVTQMGQEVILRCVPISNHLYFYWYRQILGQKVEFLVSFYNNEISEKSEIFDDQFSVERPDGSNFTLKIRSTKLEDSAMYFCASSEIGFGVPEAFFGQGTRLTVV.

The chain carries TRBV6-5 and TRBJ2-6; D not resolved. Between the trimmed V and J ends, which lost 6 bases and 0 bases, there was a span of 3 bases. Germline V gives CDR1 MNHEY, CDR2 SVGAGI. CDR3 size: 13 residues. CDR3 in DNA: TGTGCCAGCAGGCGCTCTGGGGCCAACGTCCTGACTTTC. Encoded protein: CASRRSGANVLTF.

This sequence joins TRBV10-2 and TRBJ2-1; D ambiguous. Looked up from germline, CDR1 is WSHSY and CDR2 is SAAADI. The V and J ends lost 5 bases and 1 base respectively, with 12 bases between them. This CDR3 has 15 residues. The CDR3 region is CASSPDHQSYNEQFF. CDR3 in DNA: TGCGCCAGCAGTCCAGATCATCAATCCTACAATGAGCAGTTCTTC.

The chain joins TRBV7-3 to TRBJ2-6; D is uncertain. The CDR3 is 15 residues long. The germline V and J ends were trimmed by 2 bases and 2 bases, with 7 bases remaining between them. The V gene's germline CDR1 is SGHTA and CDR2 FQGTGA. This CDR3 reads CASSLSGPGANVLTF. CDR3 in DNA: TGTGCCAGCAGCTTATCTGGTCCTGGGGCCAACGTCCTGACTTTC.

The DNA for the CDR3 is TGTGCCAGCAGTTATGGCATGGACAGGGGGCGTCGGCATCAGCCCCAGCATTTT. It is translated as CASSYGMDRGRRHQPQHF. The gene calls are TRBV6-2 or TRBV6-3 and TRBJ1-5; 11 bases agree with TRBD1. The CDR3 covers 18 residues. The junction had 12 bases not matched to a gene; V was cut back by 3 bases and J by 5 bases. The germline V gene encodes CDR1 MNHEY and CDR2 SVGEGT.

V gene TRBV2 combines with J gene TRBJ2-7; D unclear. The germline V and J ends were trimmed by 4 bases and 5 bases, with 3 bases remaining between them. The CDR3 sequence is 10 residues long. CDR1 is SNHLY, CDR2 FYNNEI, per germline. Written as DNA, the CDR3 is TGTGCCAGCAGTGTTAACGAGCAGTACTTC. It is translated as CASSVNEQYF.

This clone has more than one count but fewer than ten. V usage is TRBV2 and J usage is TRBJ1-1; D not certain. Germline loops: CDR1 SNHLY, CDR2 FYNNEI. Trimming removed 5 bases at V and 1 base at J, with 11 bases between. CDR3 length: 14 amino acids. CDR3 residues: CASSLQRRNTEAFF. DNA for the CDR3: TGTGCCAGCAGTCTACAGCGACGGAACACTGAAGCTTTCTTT.